This T cell receptor beta chain stems from a study of prognosis after radiotherapy for stage I lung cancer. The wider study: Squamous cell carcinoma tumors occurred in seven patients, adenocarcinoma in some eleven.

CDR1 is SGHTA, CDR2 FQGNSA, per germline. Trimming removed 6 bases at V and 5 bases at J, with 24 bases between. This CDR3 comprises 17 residues. Template was genomic DNA; TCR beta CDR3 amplified in two multiplex PCR rounds. Round-one PCR had primers specific to each TRBV and TRBJ gene. TCRdb reprocessed the multiplex PCR reads via MiXCR and lists one record per CDR3 protein. Of 26,000 or so distinct CDR3 sequences in the sample, around 30% were seen once. A draw of 4.5 to 7.5 milliliters of peripheral blood took place at each of two time points. The chain links TRBV7-2 to TRBJ2-3; possible D gene TRBD2, 5 bases. The receptor comes from a donor at least 50 years old with non-small cell lung cancer. Sequencing was performed on PBMCs, taken before or after stereotactic body radiation therapy (not recorded which). CDR3 sequence reads: CASSNGGGPGSLDTQYF. In nucleotides, the CDR3 is TGTGCCAGCAGTAACGGAGGCGGGCCGGGGAGTTTAGATACGCAGTATTTT.